Presented here are 26 T cell receptor beta chains from one specimen sequenced in a study of T-cell reconstitution after alpha-beta-depleted transplantation in children. Unique molecular identifiers were used in preparing the TCRbeta library. TCRdb redid the calling of the PCR reads with MiXCR, one entry per CDR3 protein. This sample has around 680,000 distinct CDR3 sequences, with approximately 15% found just once. Material: PBMCs from the stem cell graft donor, obtained from the stem cell graft. The receptor set was obtained from a human donor who donated a stem cell graft to a child with acute myeloid leukemia.

In this sample, this clonotype turned up many times. The chain combines TRBV27 with TRBJ2-7, with D perhaps given as TRBD1 or TRBD2 (5 bases each). Germline CDR1 MNHEY, CDR2 SMNVEV (reference sequence). The CDR3 totals 14 residues. Trimming shortened V by 4 bases and J by 2 bases, and 12 bases separated the two germline ends. The CDR3 loop is CASSSGASPYEQYV. In DNA form, the CDR3 reads TGTGCCAGCAGTTCCGGGGCGTCCCCCTACGAGCAGTACGTC.

This chain uses TRBV20-1 with TRBJ2-1, with D tentatively TRBD2 (5 bases). In germline, CDR1 is DFQATT, CDR2 SNEGSKA (reference sequence). The CDR3 length is 13 residues. The germline V and J ends were trimmed by 5 bases and 8 bases, with 16 bases remaining between them. The CDR3 sequence: CSALQGGSHEQFF. CDR3 coding DNA: TGCAGTGCTCTCCAAGGAGGTAGCCATGAGCAGTTCTTC.

This chain links TRBV7-8 with TRBJ1-1; D gene ambiguous. V lost 4 bases and J 6 bases, leaving 12 bases between the germline ends. Germline assignment: CDR1 SGHVS and CDR2 FQNEAQ. CDR3 size: 13 residues. The CDR3 DNA is TGTGCCAGCAGCTCCCCGAAGGACCCTGAAGCTTTCTTT. As protein: CASSSPKDPEAFF.

This clonotype was counted ten times or more. The rearrangement uses TRBV20-1 and TRBJ2-1; no reliable D call. Trimming shortened V by 1 base and J by 5 bases, and 15 bases separated the two germline ends. In germline, CDR1 is DFQATT, CDR2 SNEGSKA (reference sequence). There are 15 residues in the CDR3. The CDR3 loop is CSARAPGRTHNEQFF. CDR3 nucleotides: TGCAGTGCTAGAGCCCCCGGACGGACCCACAATGAGCAGTTCTTC.

In this sample, this clonotype turned up a few times. The rearrangement uses TRBV4-1 and TRBJ2-7; tentatively, D is TRBD2 (6 bases). This CDR3 region has 16 residues. Per germline, CDR1 MGHRA and CDR2 YSYEKL. V was clipped by 0 bases and J by 1 base, with 13 bases between them. CDR3 residues: CASSQEAGGGSYEQYV. The CDR3 coding sequence is TGCGCCAGCAGCCAAGAAGCTGGTGGGGGGTCCTACGAGCAGTACGTC.

This clonotype was counted between two and nine times. V is TRBV5-1 and J is TRBJ2-5; D is ambiguous. V gave up 4 bases and J gave up 2 bases, with 15 bases separating them. The CDR3 covers 15 residues. CDR1 is SGHRS and CDR2 is YFSETQ in the germline V gene. The CDR3, as DNA: TGCGCCAGCAGCGTCGGATCTTTTGAACAAGAGACCCAGTACTTC. Residues: CASSVGSFEQETQYF.

The sample holds many counts of this clonotype. The chain recombines TRBV12-3 or TRBV12-4 with TRBJ2-3; D is uncertain. Deletions cut 3 bases from V and 5 bases from J, with 9 bases between. This CDR3 contains 13 residues. CDR3: CASSLSSGDTQYF. The CDR3 region has the DNA TGTGCCAGCAGTTTGAGTTCTGGAGATACGCAGTATTTT.

The rearrangement links TRBV7-9 to TRBJ2-1, with 10 nucleotides matching TRBD2. This CDR3 comprises 14 residues. V dropped 7 bases and J dropped 6; count of bases not matched to a gene: 6. Germline CDR1 and CDR2: SEHNR and FQNEAQ (reference sequence). CDR3: CASIRASGGNEQFF. The CDR3 DNA follows: TGTGCCAGCATCAGGGCTAGCGGGGGCAATGAGCAGTTCTTC. Drawing the rest from reference TRBV7-9 and TRBJ2-1, the complete variable domain is DTGVSQNPRHKITKRGQNVTFRCDPISEHNRLYWYRQTLGQGPEFLTYFQNEAQLEKSRLLSDRFSAERPKGSFSTLEIQRTEQGDSAMYLCASIRASGGNEQFFGPGTRLTVL.

The genes are TRBV15 and TRBJ2-5; D could derive from TRBD1 or TRBD2 (5 bases each). V was clipped by 1 base and J by 4 bases, with 13 bases between them. CDR3 length equals 15 residues. CDR1 is LNHNV, CDR2 YYDKDF, per germline (reference sequence). This CDR3 reads CATSRGRTPIETQYF. The DNA of the CDR3 is TGTGCCACCAGCAGAGGGAGGACACCGATAGAGACCCAGTACTTC.

The rearrangement uses TRBV12-3 or TRBV12-4 and TRBJ2-2; D is possibly TRBD1 (6 bases). The CDR3 totals 15 residues. V shed 2 bases and J shed 5 bases, with 12 bases lying between them. CDR3 sequence (DNA): TGTGCCAGCAGTTTATTTGGGACACATACCGGGGAGCTGTTTTTT. The encoded protein is CASSLFGTHTGELFF.

This clonotype has at least ten counts. CDR3 in amino acids: CASSPPGGYNEQFF. The CDR3 coding sequence is TGTGCCAGCAGCCCCCCCGGGGGCTACAATGAGCAGTTCTTC. The rearrangement uses TRBV5-5 and TRBJ2-1; perhaps TRBD2 as D (6 bases). Germline V gives CDR1 SGHKS, CDR2 YYEKEE (reference sequence). This CDR3 has 14 amino acids. The V and J ends lost 4 bases and 3 bases respectively, with 11 bases between them.

This clonotype was counted many times. This chain joins TRBV7-8 and TRBJ1-1; D is undetermined. Germline V gene sequence: CDR1 SGHVS, CDR2 FQNEAQ. V lost 1 base to trimming and J lost 4 bases, with 16 bases between them. The CDR3 has 16 residues. The DNA of the CDR3 is TGTGCCAGCAGCTTAGGGGAGATCGGCGGGGTCACTGAAGCTTTCTTT. It is translated as CASSLGEIGGVTEAFF.

The chain joins TRBV6-1 to TRBJ2-7; a possible D gene is TRBD1 (5 bases). The V gene lost 2 bases and the J gene lost 2 bases, with 13 bases spanning the gap. CDR1 is MNHNS, CDR2 SASEGT, per germline. The CDR3 is 15 residues long. The CDR3 loop is CASSESPGRTYEQYV. DNA of the CDR3: TGTGCCAGCAGTGAATCCCCAGGGCGGACCTACGAGCAGTACGTC.

This clonotype was observed a few times. The chain carries TRBV7-2 and TRBJ1-5, with TRBD1 matching over 7 bases. The CDR3 loop spans 14 amino acids. Germline CDR1 and CDR2: SGHTA and FQGNSA. Trimming at V came to 4 bases and at J to 3 bases, leaving 3 bases not matched to a gene. The CDR3 DNA sequence: TGTGCCAGCAGCTCCGGGACAGTCAATCAGCCCCAGCATTTT. Amino acids: CASSSGTVNQPQHF.

This clonotype was detected only a few times. The V and J genes are TRBV20-1 and TRBJ2-2; D unresolved. V shed 0 bases and J shed 6 bases, with 11 bases lying between them. Germline V gene lookup returns CDR1 DFQATT and CDR2 SNEGSKA (reference sequence). The CDR3 is 14 amino acids. The CDR3 DNA sequence: TGCAGTGCTAGAGACCTCCGTGGGGCCGGGGAGCTGTTTTTT. It yields the protein CSARDLRGAGELFF.

The chain uses TRBV7-9 and TRBJ2-7; D might be TRBD1 (6 bases). The length of the CDR3 is 13 residues. V was clipped by 1 base and J by 7 bases, with 11 bases between them. Per germline, CDR1 SEHNR and CDR2 FQNEAQ (reference sequence). DNA of the CDR3: TGTGCCAGCAGCTTAGTGGACAGACGGGAGCAGTACTTC. Translation: CASSLVDRREQYF.

The rearrangement joins TRBV9 to TRBJ2-1; 10 nucleotides align to TRBD2. CDR1 is SGDLS, CDR2 YYNGEE, per germline. V shed 4 bases, J shed 7 bases, and the junction held 14 bases outside the gene matches. The CDR3 is 17 amino acids. The CDR3 is CASSRRPAGGPANEQFF. The CDR3 nucleotides are TGTGCCAGCAGCAGGCGACCAGCGGGGGGGCCAGCGAATGAGCAGTTCTTC.

This chain uses TRBV6-1 with TRBJ2-5; D gene uncertain. V lost 8 bases and J lost 4, with 17 bases in between. Germline V gene sequence: CDR1 MNHNS, CDR2 SASEGT. This CDR3 comprises 14 residues. The CDR3 bases are TGTGCCAGCCTTATGGGATTAACGGGAGAGACCCAGTACTTC. Its protein product is CASLMGLTGETQYF.

The CDR3 loop reads CASSRGSGGIEQETQYF. In DNA, the CDR3 is TGTGCCAGCAGCCGGGGGAGCGGGGGGATAGAGCAAGAGACCCAGTACTTC. The chain joins TRBV7-2 to TRBJ2-5; TRBD2 agrees at 9 bases. The CDR3 is 17 amino acids. Germline values: CDR1 SGHTA, CDR2 FQGNSA. The J segment lost 2 bases and the V segment lost 5 bases, leaving 12 bases of the junction unmatched.

V is TRBV18 and J is TRBJ2-5, with D maybe TRBD2 (6 bases). The CDR3 length is 14 residues. V gave up 6 bases and J gave up 5 bases, with 16 bases separating them. Germline values: CDR1 KGHSH, CDR2 LQKENI. The CDR3 nucleotides are TGTGCCAGCTCTGCGGGGATAGGCAGGGAGACCCAGTACTTC. Its protein is CASSAGIGRETQYF.

In this sample, this clonotype turned up many times. The gene calls are TRBV20-1 and TRBJ1-5; D is unclear. The CDR3 extends over 15 amino acids. Germline values: CDR1 DFQATT, CDR2 SNEGSKA (reference sequence). Trimming left V 0 bases short and J 5 bases short, with 14 bases between. In DNA form, the CDR3 reads TGCAGTGCTAGAGACCGCCCTCTTAGGGATCAGCCCCAGCATTTT. Its translation is CSARDRPLRDQPQHF.

V usage is TRBV5-1 and J usage is TRBJ1-1; the match to TRBD1 covers 7 bases. This CDR3 comprises 16 residues. V dropped 0 bases and J dropped 3; count of bases not matched to a gene: 8. CDR1 is SGHRS, CDR2 YFSETQ, per germline. The CDR3 bases are TGCGCCAGCAGCTTGGAGGGGGCCCCTTGGGACACTGAAGCTTTCTTT. It codes for CASSLEGAPWDTEAFF.

This clonotype was counted only a few times. The CDR3 region is CSARVPGNSPLHF. CDR3 DNA: TGCAGTGCTAGAGTGCCGGGAAATTCACCCCTCCACTTT. This chain joins TRBV20-1 and TRBJ1-6; D remains ambiguous. The CDR3 spans 13 residues. V was shortened by 1 base and J by 7 bases, with 8 bases between the two germline ends. Per germline, CDR1 DFQATT and CDR2 SNEGSKA (reference sequence).

To note about this clonotype: A much larger clone differs from this one at a single base, so this may be a read error. The rearrangement links TRBV20-1 to TRBJ1-2; D not resolved. This CDR3 contains 15 residues. Germline V gene lookup returns CDR1 DFQATT and CDR2 SNEGSKA (reference sequence). In nucleotides, the CDR3 is TGCAGTGCCCAGACCCCCAAGGGTATCCACTATGGCGACACCTTC. This codes for CSAQTPKGIHYGDTF.

This clonotype appeared a few times. The CDR3 DNA reads TGCGCCAGCAGCTTCTCGGGCTTCGGCACAGATACGCAGTATTTT. Translation gives CASSFSGFGTDTQYF. The V and J genes are TRBV5-1 and TRBJ2-3, with unresolved D. V lost 2 bases, J lost 1 base, and 11 bases lay in between. This CDR3 spans 15 amino acids. Germline lookup yields CDR1 SGHRS and CDR2 YFSETQ.

Ten or more counts support this clonotype. V is TRBV20-1 and J is TRBJ2-7; no reliable D call. Germline-derived CDR1 and CDR2 are DFQATT and SNEGSKA (reference sequence). The CDR3 is 14 amino acids. Trimming shortened V by 1 base and J by 1 base, and 11 bases separated the two germline ends. The CDR3 DNA is TGCAGTGCTAGAGGACGTCTTCTGTCCTACGAGCAGTACTTC. Translation gives CSARGRLLSYEQYF.